The sequence of this TCR beta chain was determined in a study of blood T cell repertoires in COVID-19. About the study: Some COVID-19 samples were acute and others convalescent; all came from the United States, Italy and Spain. Sources were T cells, B-cell-depleted T cells, or PBMCs; the material itself was cDNA or gDNA.

The CDR3 is 15 amino acids. Germline V gene data show CDR1 as MNHEY and CDR2 as SVGAGI. V was pared by 0 bases and J by 4 bases, with 13 bases between. As processed by the authors: Amplification with reference gene primers provided the estimates of nucleated cell counts. Libraries were prepared by immunoSEQ multiplex PCR; TCRdb keeps only in-frame clonotypes and omits some of them. V, J and clone size reflect that table, while D and trimming were determined from the DNA. In the table there are approximately 180,000 clones, approximately 83% of which are singletons. Source material: peripheral blood. The rearrangement uses TRBV6-5 and TRBJ2-7, with D possibly TRBD2 on 7 matching bases. This clonotype was sampled from a man aged 60 to 69 with acute or convalescent COVID-19. CDR3 sequence: CASSYSGGRGYEQYF. The CDR3 DNA reads as TGTGCCAGCAGTTACTCGGGGGGGCGCGGATACGAGCAGTACTTC.